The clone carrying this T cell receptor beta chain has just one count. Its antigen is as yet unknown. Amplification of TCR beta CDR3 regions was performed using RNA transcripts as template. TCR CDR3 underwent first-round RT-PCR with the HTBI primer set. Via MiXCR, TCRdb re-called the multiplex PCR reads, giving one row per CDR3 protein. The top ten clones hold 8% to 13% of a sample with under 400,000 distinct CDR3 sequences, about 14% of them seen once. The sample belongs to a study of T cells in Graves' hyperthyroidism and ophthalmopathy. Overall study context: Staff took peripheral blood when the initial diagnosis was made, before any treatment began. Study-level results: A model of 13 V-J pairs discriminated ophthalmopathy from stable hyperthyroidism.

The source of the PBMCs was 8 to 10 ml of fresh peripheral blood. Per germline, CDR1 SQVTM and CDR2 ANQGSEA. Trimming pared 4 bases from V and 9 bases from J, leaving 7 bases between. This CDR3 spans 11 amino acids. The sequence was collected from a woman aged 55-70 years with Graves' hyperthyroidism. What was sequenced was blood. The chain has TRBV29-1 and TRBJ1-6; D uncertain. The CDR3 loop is CSVGESSPLHF. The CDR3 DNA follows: TGCAGCGTTGGGGAGAGTTCACCCCTCCACTTT.